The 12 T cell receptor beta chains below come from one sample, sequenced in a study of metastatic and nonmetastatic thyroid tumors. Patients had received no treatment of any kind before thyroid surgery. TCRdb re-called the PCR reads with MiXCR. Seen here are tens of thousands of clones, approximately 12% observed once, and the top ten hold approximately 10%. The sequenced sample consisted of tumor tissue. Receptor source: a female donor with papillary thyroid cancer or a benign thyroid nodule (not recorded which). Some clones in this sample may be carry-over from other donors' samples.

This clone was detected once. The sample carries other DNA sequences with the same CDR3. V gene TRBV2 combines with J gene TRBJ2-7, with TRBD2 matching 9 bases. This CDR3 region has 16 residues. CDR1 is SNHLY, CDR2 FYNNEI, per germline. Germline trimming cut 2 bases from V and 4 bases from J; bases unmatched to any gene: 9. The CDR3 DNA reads TGTGCCAGCAGTGAAAGGAGCGGGGGGAGCTCATACGAGCAGTACTTC. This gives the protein CASSERSGGSSYEQYF.

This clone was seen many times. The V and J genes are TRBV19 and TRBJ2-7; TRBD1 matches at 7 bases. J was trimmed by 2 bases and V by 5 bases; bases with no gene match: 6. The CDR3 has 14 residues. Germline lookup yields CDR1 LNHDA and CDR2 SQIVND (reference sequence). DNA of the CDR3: TGTGCCAGTAGTCCGGGACAGATAACCTACGAGCAGTACTTC. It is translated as CASSPGQITYEQYF.

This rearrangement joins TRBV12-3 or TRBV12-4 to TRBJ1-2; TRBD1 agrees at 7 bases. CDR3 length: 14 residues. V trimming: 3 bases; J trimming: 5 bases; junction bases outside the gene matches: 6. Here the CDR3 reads CASSFSGTVYGYTF. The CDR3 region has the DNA TGTGCCAGCAGTTTTTCCGGGACAGTTTATGGCTACACCTTC.

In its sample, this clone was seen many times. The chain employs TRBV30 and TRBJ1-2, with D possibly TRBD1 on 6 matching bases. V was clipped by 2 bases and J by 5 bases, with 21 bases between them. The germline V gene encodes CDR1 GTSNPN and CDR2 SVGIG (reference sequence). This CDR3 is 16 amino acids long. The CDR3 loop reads CAWSPHGGLARYGYTF. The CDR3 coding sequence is TGTGCCTGGAGTCCACATGGGGGGCTTGCGAGGTATGGCTACACCTTC.

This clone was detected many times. The CDR3 loop is CASSLGGGTPKAFF. CDR3 DNA: TGTGCCAGCAGCTTAGGGGGGGGGACACCGAAAGCTTTCTTT. The chain combines TRBV11-3 with TRBJ1-1, with D maybe TRBD1 (6 bases). Germline assignment: CDR1 SGHNT and CDR2 YENEEA. This CDR3 contains 14 residues. V lost 1 base, J lost 9 bases, and 15 bases lay in between. The whole variable domain, filled in from reference TRBV11-3 and TRBJ1-1, reads EAGVVQSPRYKIIEKKQPVAFWCNPISGHNTLYWYLQNLGQGPELLIRYENEEAVDDSQLPKDRFSAERLKGVDSTLKIQPAELGDSAVYLCASSLGGGTPKAFFGQGTRLTVV.

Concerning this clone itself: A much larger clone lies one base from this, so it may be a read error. The CDR3: CASSLDWDRYSNQPQHF. DNA for the CDR3: TGTGCCAGCAGCTTAGATTGGGACAGATATAGCAATCAGCCCCAGCATTTT. This sequence joins TRBV7-8 and TRBJ1-5, with 7 nucleotides matching TRBD1. Per the germline V gene, CDR1 is SGHVS and CDR2 is FQNEAQ. The CDR3 consists of 17 residues. V was pared by 1 base and J by 0 bases, with 6 bases of the junction left unmatched.

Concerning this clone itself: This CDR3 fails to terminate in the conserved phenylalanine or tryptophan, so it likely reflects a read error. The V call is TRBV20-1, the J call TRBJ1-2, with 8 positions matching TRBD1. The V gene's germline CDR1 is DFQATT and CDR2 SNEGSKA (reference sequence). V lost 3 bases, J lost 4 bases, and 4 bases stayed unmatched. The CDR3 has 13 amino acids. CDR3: CSASTGGLYGYTL. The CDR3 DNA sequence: TGCAGTGCTAGCACAGGGGGACTCTATGGCTACACCTTA.

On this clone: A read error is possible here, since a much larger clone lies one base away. The CDR3 region is CATSDLDRLGGDGSDTQYF. For the CDR3, the DNA is TGTGCCACCAGTGATTTAGACCGTTTAGGTGGGGACGGGTCAGATACGCAGTATTTT. The V call is TRBV24-1, the J call TRBJ2-3, with D perhaps assigned TRBD1 or TRBD2 (5 bases each). Germline-derived CDR1 and CDR2 are KGHDR and SFDVKD. CDR3 length: 19 amino acids. V was trimmed by 1 base and J by 4 bases, leaving 23 bases between them.

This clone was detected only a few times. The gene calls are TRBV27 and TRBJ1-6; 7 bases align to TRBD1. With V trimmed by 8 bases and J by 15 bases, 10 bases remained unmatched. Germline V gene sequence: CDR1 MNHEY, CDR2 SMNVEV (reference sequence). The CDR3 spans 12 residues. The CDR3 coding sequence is TGTGCCAGCTACACCGTGCAGGGGGTCCTCCACTTT. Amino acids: CASYTVQGVLHF.

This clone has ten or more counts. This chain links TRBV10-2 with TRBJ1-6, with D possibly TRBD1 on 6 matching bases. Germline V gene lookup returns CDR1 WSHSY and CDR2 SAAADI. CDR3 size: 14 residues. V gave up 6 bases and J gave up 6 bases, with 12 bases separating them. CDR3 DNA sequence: TGCGCCAGCAGATTGGGGACAACTAATTCACCCCTCCACTTT. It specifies CASRLGTTNSPLHF.

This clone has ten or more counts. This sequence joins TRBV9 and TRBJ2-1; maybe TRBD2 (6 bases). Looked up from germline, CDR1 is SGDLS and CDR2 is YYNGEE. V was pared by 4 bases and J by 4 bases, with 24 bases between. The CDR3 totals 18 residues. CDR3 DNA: TGTGCCAGCAGCCCTACCCGAGGGTGGAGCGGGCGTTACAATGAGCAGTTCTTC. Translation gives CASSPTRGWSGRYNEQFF.

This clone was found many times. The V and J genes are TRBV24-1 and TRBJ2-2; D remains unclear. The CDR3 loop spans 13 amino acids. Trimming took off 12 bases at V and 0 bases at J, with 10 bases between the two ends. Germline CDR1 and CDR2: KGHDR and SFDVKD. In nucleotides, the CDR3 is TGTGCCGCCGGGCAAGCGAACACCGGGGAGCTGTTTTTT. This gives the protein CAAGQANTGELFF.